This TCR beta chain is drawn from a study of blood T cell repertoires in COVID-19. The repertoire was sequenced with immunoSEQ multiplex PCR; TCRdb's copy has only in-frame clones and lacks some. Here the sample spans some 48,000 clones, around 82% being singletons. CDR3 length: 15 amino acids. Deletions cut 7 bases from V and 2 bases from J, with 12 bases between. Germline V lookup: CDR1 LNHDA, CDR2 SQIVND (reference sequence). The chain couples TRBV19 to TRBJ2-6; D perhaps matches TRBD1 (6 bases). This sequence was found in a human donor in a cohort sampled during active COVID-19. The source material was peripheral blood. The CDR3 is CASTGRGTGANVLTF. CDR3 DNA: TGTGCCAGTACGGGCAGGGGAACTGGGGCCAACGTCCTGACTTTC.